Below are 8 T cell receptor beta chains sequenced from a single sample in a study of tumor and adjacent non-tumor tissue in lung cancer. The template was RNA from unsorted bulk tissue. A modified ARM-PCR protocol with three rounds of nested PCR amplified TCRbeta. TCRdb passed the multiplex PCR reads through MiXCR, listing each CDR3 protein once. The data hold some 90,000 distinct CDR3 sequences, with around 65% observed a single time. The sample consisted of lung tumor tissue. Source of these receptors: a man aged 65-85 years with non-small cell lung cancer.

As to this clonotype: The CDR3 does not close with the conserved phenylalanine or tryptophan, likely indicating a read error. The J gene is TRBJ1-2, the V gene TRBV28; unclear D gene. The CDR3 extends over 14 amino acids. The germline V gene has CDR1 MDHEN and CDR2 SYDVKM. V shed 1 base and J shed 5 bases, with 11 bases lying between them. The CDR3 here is CASSLSLQVYGYTI. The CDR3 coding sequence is TGTGCCAGCAGTTTATCTCTCCAGGTATATGGCTACACCATC.

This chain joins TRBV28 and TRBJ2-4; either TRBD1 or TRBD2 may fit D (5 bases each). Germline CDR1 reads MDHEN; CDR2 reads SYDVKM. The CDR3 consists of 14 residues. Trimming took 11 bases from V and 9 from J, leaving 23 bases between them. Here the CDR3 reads CAGITGTQVGIQYF. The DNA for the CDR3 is TGTGCCGGCATCACTGGGACCCAGGTCGGCATTCAGTACTTC.

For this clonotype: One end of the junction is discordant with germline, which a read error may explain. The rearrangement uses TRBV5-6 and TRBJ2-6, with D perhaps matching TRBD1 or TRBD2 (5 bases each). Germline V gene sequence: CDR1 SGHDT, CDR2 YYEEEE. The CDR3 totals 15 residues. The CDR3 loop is CASSSRRLWGNVLTF. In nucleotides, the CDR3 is TGTGCCAGCAGCTCTCGGAGGCTCTGGGGCAACGTCCTGACTTTT. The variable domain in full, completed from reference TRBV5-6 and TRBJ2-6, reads DAGVTQSPTHLIKTRGQQVTLRCSPKSGHDTVSWYQQALGQGPQFIFQYYEEEERQRGNFPDRFSGHQFPNYSSELNVNALLLGDSALYLCASSSRRLWGNVLTFGAGSRLTVL.

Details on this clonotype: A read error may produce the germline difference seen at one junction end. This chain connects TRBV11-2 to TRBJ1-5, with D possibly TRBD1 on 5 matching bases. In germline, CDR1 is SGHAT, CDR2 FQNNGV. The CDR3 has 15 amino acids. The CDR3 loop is CASSLGQAVNQPQHF. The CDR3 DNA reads TGTGCTAGCAGCCTGGGGCAAGCAGTCAATCAGCCCCAGCATTTT.

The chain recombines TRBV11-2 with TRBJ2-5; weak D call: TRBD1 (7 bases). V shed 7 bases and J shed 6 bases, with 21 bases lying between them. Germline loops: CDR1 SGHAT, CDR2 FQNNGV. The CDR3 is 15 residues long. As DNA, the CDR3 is TGTGCCAGCATCCTAGGTGCCTCAGGGGGGAAGACCCAGTACTTC. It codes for CASILGASGGKTQYF.

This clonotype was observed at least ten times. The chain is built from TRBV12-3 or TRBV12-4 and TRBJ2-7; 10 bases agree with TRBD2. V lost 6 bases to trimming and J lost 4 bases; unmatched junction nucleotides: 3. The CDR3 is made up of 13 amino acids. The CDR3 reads CASRRTSGYEQYF. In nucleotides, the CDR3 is TGTGCCAGCAGACGGACTAGCGGATACGAGCAGTACTTC.

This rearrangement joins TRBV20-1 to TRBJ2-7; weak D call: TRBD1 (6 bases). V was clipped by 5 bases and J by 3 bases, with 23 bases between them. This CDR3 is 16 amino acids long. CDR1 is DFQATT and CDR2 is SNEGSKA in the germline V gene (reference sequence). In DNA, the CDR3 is TGCAGTGCTCCCGTCCCACACAGGGCCCTCTACTACGAGCAGTACTTC. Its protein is CSAPVPHRALYYEQYF.

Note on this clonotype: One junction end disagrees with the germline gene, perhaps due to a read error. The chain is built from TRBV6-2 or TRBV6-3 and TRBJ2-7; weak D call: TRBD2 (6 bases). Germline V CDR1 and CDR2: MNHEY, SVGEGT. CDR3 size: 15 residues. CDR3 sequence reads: CVSSSAGFGGYEQYF. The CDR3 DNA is TGTGTCAGCAGTTCAGCCGGGTTCGGGGGTTACGAGCAGTACTTC.